Listed below are T cell receptor beta chains from one sample, sequenced in a study of a mutant IDH1 vaccine in newly diagnosed glioma. Assay: immunoSEQ multiplex PCR; the TCRdb copy retains only in-frame clones and omits some. The profile shows roughly 43,000 clones, about 80% of them singletons. For these TCRs, the target antigens are not known. Sequenced material: PBMCs, taken from a glioma patient whose treatment included an IDH1 peptide vaccine. Source of these receptors: a man between 18 and 35 years old with glioma. Some clones in this sample may be carry-over from other donors' samples. CDR3s include the opening cysteine and the closing phenylalanine or tryptophan. D genes are given only for firm matches. Rows may omit the clone size; those that give it use once, few, many or a size class.

clone size	V gene	J gene	D gene	CDR3 DNA	CDR3 protein
NA	TRBV2	TRBJ1-5	NA	TGTGCCAGCAGTGCGACAGGATTTAGCAATCAGCCCCAGCATTTT	CASSATGFSNQPQHF
NA	TRBV6-5	TRBJ2-7	TRBD1	TGTGCCAGCAGTTACAGCGCGACAGGGATCGCGTACGAGCAGTACTTC	CASSYSATGIAYEQYF
NA	TRBV4-3	TRBJ2-7	TRBD1	TGCGCCAGCAGCAAGACAGGGTTCGGGGAGCAGTACTTC	CASSKTGFGEQYF
NA	TRBV7-2	TRBJ1-3	TRBD1	TGTGCCAGCAGCCGTGACAGGGTTTCTGGAAACACCATATATTTT	CASSRDRVSGNTIYF
NA	TRBV2	TRBJ1-1	NA	TGTGCCAGCAGTGAGGGGGCGAGACAGGCCCTTTATGAAGCTTTCTTT	CASSEGARQALYEAFF
NA	TRBV7-2	TRBJ1-5	NA	TGTGCCAGCAGCCCCCAATCCGGGGACAATCAGCCCCAGCATTTT	CASSPQSGDNQPQHF
NA	TRBV27	TRBJ1-2	NA	TGTGCCAGCAGTCCCGTCCGGGGGGGAATCTATGGCTACACCTTC	CASSPVRGGIYGYTF
NA	TRBV15	TRBJ1-4	NA	TGTGCCACCAGCAGGAATCTGAAGGAAAAACTGTTTTTT	CATSRNLKEKLFF
NA	TRBV29-1	TRBJ2-3	NA	TGCAGCGTTGACGTTGATTGGAGCACAGATACGCAGTATTTT	CSVDVDWSTDTQYF
NA	TRBV30	TRBJ2-1	NA	TGTGCCTGGAGGGGAAGGGGGTTGATTGAGCAGTTCTTC	CAWRGRGLIEQFF
NA	TRBV5-4	TRBJ1-2	TRBD1	TGTGCCAGCAGCCAGGACAGGGGATTTTTCGGTGGCTACACCTTC	CASSQDRGFFGGYTF
NA	TRBV19	TRBJ1-4	NA	TGTGCCAGCGTCTCGCGACCTCGTAATGAAAAACTGTTTTTT	CASVSRPRNEKLFF
few	TRBV7-3	TRBJ2-3	NA	TGTGCCAGCAGCGCCCGAAGGGGCACAGATACGCAGTATTTT	CASSARRGTDTQYF
NA	TRBV10-3	TRBJ1-1	NA	TGTGCCATCAGAAGGGATATGAACACTGAAGCTTTCTTT	CAIRRDMNTEAFF